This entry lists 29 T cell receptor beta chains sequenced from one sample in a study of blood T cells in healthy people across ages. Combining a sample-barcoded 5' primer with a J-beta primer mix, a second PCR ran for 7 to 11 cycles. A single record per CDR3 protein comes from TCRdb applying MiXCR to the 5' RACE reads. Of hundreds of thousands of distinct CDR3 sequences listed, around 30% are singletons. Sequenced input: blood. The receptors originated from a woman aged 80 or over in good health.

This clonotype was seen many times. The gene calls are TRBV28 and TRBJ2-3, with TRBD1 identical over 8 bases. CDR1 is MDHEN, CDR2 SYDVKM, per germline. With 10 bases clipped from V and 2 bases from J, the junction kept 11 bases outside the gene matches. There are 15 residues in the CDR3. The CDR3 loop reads CATTPGTGLTDTQYF. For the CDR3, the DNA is TGTGCCACCACGCCCGGGACAGGACTCACAGATACGCAGTATTTT. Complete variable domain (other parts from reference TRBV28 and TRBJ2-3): DVKVTQSSRYLVKRTGEKVFLECVQDMDHENMFWYRQDPGLGLRLIYFSYDVKMKEKGDIPEGYSVSREKKERFSLILESASTNQTSMYLCATTPGTGLTDTQYFGPGTRLTVL.

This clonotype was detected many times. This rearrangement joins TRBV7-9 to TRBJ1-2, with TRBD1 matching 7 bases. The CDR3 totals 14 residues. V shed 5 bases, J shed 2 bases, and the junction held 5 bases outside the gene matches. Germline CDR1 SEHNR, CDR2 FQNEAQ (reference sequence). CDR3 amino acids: CASSIDRVNYGYTF. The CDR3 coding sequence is TGTGCCAGCAGCATAGACAGGGTGAACTATGGCTACACCTTC.

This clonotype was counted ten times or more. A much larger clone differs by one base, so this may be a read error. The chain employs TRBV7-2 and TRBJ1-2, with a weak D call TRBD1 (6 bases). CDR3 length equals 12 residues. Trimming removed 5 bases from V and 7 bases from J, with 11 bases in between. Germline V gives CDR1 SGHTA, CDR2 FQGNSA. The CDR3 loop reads CASSPVGAGYTF. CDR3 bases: TGTGCCAGCAGCCCGGTGGGGGCTGGCTACACCTTC.

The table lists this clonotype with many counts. The CDR3 here is CATSRDLRDYGYTF. The CDR3 nucleotides read TGTGCCACCAGCAGAGATCTCAGGGACTATGGCTACACCTTC. This chain connects TRBV15 to TRBJ1-2; D possibly corresponds to TRBD1 (5 bases). This CDR3 has 14 amino acids. The germline V gene encodes CDR1 LNHNV and CDR2 YYDKDF (reference sequence). V lost 0 bases and J 3 bases, leaving 8 bases between the germline ends.

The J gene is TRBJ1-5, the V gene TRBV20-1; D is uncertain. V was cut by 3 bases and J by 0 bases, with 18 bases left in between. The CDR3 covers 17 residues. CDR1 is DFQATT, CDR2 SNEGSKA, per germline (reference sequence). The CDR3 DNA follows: TGCAGTGCTAGCTGGGGTGCGGGTCGGTATAGCAATCAGCCCCAGCATTTT. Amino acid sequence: CSASWGAGRYSNQPQHF.

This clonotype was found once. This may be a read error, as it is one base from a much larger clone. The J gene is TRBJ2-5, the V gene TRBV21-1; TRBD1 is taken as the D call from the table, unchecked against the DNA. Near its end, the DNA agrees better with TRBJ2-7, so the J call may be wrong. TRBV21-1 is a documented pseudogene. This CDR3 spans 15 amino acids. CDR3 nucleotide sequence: TGTACCAGCATCTCAACCGGGACAGGGGAATCCGAGCAGTACTTC. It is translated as CTSISTGTGESEQYF.

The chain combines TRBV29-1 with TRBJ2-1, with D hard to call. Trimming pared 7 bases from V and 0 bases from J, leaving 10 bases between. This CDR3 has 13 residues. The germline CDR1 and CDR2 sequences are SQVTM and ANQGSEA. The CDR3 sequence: CSGTKGSYNEQFF. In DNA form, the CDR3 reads TGCAGCGGAACAAAAGGCTCCTACAATGAGCAGTTCTTC.

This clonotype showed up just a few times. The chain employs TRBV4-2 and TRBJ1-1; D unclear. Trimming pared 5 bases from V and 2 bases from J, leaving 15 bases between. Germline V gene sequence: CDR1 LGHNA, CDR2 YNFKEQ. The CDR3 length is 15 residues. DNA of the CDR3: TGTGCCAGCAGCTCCCCGACGGATCTTAACACTGAAGCTTTCTTT. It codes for CASSSPTDLNTEAFF.

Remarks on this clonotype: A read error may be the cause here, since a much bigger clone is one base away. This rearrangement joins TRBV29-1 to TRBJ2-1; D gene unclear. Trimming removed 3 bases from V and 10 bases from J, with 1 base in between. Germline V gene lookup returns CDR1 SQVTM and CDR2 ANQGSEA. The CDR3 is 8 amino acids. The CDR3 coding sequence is TGCAGCGTTGACGAGCAGTTCTTC. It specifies CSVDEQFF.

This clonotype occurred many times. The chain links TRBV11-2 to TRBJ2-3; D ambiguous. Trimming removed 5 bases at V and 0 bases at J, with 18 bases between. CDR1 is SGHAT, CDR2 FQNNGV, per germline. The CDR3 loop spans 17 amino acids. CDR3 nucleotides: TGTGCCAGCAGCCCCCGTCCGAAACCAAGAAGCACAGATACGCAGTATTTT. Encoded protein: CASSPRPKPRSTDTQYF.

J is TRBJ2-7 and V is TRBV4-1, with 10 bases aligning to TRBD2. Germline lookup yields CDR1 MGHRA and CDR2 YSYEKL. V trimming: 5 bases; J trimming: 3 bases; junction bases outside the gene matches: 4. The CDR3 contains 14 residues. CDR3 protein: CASSTLAGLYEQYF. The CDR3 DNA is TGCGCCAGCAGCACACTAGCGGGACTCTACGAGCAGTACTTC.

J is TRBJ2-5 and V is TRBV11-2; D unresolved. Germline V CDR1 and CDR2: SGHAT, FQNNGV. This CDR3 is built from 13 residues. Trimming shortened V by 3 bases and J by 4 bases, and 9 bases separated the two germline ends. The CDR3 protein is CASSFGSTETQYF. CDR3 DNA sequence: TGTGCCAGCAGCTTCGGGTCCACAGAGACCCAGTACTTC.

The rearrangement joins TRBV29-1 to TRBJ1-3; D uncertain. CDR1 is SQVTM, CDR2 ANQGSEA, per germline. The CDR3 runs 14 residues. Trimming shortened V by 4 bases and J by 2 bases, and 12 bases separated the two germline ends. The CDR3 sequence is CSVAVRHPGNTIYF. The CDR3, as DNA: TGCAGCGTTGCGGTCAGGCACCCTGGAAACACCATATATTTT.

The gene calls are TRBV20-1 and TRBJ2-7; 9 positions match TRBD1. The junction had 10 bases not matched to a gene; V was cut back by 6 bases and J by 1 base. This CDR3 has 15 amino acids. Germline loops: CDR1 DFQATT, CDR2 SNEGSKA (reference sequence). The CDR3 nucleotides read TGCAGTGCCCACCGTGGGGACAGGGCGTCCTACGAGCAGTACTTC. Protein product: CSAHRGDRASYEQYF.

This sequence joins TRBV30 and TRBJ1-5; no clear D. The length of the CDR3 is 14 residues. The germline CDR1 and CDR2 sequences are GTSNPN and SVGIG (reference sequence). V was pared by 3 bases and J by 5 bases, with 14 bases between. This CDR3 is CAWSGITADQPQHF. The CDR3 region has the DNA TGTGCCTGGAGCGGCATAACCGCGGATCAGCCCCAGCATTTT. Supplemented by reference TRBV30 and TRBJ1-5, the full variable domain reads SQTIHQWPATLVQPVGSPLSLECTVEGTSNPNLYWYRQAAGRGLQLLFYSVGIGQISSEVPQNLSASRPQDRQFILSSKKLLLSDSGFYLCAWSGITADQPQHFGDGTRLSIL.

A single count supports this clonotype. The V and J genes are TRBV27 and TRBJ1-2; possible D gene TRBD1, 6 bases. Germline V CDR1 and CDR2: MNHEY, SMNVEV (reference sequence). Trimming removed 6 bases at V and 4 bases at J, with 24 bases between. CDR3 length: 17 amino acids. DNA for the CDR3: TGTGCCAGCAGACACCCGGTCCGGGACATAGAATTCTATGGCTACACCTTC. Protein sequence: CASRHPVRDIEFYGYTF.

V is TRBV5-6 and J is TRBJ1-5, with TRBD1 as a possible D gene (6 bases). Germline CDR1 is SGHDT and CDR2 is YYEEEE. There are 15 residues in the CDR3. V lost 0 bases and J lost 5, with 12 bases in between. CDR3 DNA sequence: TGTGCCAGCAGCTTGGTTGGACAGCCCGATCAGCCCCAGCATTTT. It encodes CASSLVGQPDQPQHF. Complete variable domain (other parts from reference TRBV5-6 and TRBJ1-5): DAGVTQSPTHLIKTRGQQVTLRCSPKSGHDTVSWYQQALGQGPQFIFQYYEEEERQRGNFPDRFSGHQFPNYSSELNVNALLLGDSALYLCASSLVGQPDQPQHFGDGTRLSIL.

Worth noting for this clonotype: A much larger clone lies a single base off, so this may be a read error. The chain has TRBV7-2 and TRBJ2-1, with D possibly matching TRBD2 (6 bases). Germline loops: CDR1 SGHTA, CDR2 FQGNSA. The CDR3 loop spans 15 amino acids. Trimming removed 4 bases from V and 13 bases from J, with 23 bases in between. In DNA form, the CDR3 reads TGTGCCAGCAGCTATCGTCCCGGGACTCAGCAGACCCAGTTCTTC. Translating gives CASSYRPGTQQTQFF.

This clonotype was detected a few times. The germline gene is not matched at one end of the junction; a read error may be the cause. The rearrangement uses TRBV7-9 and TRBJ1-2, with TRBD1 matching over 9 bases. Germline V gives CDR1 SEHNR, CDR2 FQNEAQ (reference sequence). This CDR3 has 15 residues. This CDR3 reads CACSFTTGGNYGYTF. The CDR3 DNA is TGTGCCTGCAGCTTCACCACAGGGGGCAACTATGGCTACACCTTC.

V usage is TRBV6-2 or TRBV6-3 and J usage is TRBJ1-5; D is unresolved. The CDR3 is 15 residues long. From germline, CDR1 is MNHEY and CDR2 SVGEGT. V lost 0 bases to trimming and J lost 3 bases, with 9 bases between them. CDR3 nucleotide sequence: TGTGCCAGCAGTTACTCCGGGAACTTCAATCAGCCCCAGCATTTT. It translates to CASSYSGNFNQPQHF.

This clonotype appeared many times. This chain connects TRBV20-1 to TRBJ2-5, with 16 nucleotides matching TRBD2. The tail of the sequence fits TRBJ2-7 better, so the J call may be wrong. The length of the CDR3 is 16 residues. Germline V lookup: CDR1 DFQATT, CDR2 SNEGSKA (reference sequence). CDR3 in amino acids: CSAHRGTSGGGDEQYF. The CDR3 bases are TGCAGTGCCCATCGGGGGACTAGCGGGGGGGGGGACGAGCAGTACTTC.

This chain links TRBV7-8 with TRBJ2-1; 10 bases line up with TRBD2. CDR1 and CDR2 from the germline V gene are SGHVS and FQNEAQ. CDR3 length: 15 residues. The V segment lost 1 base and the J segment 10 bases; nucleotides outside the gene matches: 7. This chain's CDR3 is CASSLDTASGGEQFF. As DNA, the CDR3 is TGTGCCAGCAGCTTAGATACGGCTAGCGGGGGAGAGCAGTTCTTC.

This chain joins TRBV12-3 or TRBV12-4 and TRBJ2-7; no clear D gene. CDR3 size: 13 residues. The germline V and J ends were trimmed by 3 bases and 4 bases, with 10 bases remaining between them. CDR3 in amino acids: CASSFITTYEQYF. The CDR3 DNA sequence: TGTGCCAGCAGTTTTATCACTACTTACGAGCAGTACTTC.

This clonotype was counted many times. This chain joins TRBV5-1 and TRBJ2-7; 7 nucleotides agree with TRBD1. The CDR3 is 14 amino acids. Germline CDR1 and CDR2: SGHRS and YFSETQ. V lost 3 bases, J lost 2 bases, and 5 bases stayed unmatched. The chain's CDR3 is CASSSTGDPYEQYF. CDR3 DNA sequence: TGCGCCAGCAGCTCAACAGGGGACCCCTACGAGCAGTACTTC.

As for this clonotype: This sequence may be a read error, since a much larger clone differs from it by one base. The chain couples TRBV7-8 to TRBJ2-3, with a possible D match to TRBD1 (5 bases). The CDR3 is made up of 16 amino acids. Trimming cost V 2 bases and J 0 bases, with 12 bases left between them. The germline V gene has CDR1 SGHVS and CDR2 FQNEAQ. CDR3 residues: CASSLRRTPSTDTQYF. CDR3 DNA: TGTGCCAGCAGCTTACGAAGGACACCTAGCACAGATACGCAGTATTTT.

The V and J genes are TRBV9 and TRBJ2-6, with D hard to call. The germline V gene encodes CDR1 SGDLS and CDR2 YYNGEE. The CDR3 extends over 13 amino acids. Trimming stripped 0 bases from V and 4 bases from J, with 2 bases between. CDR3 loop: CASSVVGANVLTF. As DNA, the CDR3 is TGTGCCAGCAGCGTAGTCGGGGCCAACGTCCTGACTTTC.

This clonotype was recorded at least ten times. CDR3 protein: CASSLAFAAWYRGLTDTQYF. Here the CDR3 DNA reads TGTGCCAGCAGTTTGGCTTTCGCGGCATGGTACAGGGGTTTAACAGATACGCAGTATTTT. The V call is TRBV28, the J call TRBJ2-3, with 7 bases aligning to TRBD1. The V and J ends lost 3 bases and 3 bases, in that order; junction bases with no gene match: 21. The germline V gene encodes CDR1 MDHEN and CDR2 SYDVKM. The CDR3 runs 20 residues.

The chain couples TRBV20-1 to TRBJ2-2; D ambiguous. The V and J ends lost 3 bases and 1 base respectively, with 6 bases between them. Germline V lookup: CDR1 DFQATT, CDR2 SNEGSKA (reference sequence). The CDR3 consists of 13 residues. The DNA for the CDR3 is TGCAGTGCTAGGCCGATGAACACCGGGGAGCTGTTTTTT. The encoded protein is CSARPMNTGELFF.

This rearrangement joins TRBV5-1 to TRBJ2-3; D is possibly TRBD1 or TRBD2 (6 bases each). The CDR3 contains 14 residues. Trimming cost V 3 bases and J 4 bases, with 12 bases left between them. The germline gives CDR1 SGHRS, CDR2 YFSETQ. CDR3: CASSSGALADTQYF. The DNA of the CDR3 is TGCGCCAGCAGCTCGGGGGCCCTCGCAGATACGCAGTATTTT.